Listed below are T cell receptor beta chains from one sample, sequenced in a study of blood T cell repertoires in COVID-19. Only in-frame clones appear in the TCRdb table, and some are missing; sequencing was by immunoSEQ multiplex PCR. The table lists over 70,000 clones, roughly 80% of them singletons. The specimen sequenced was peripheral blood. The receptors derive from a woman in her 70s with acute or convalescent COVID-19. CDR3s include the opening cysteine and the closing phenylalanine or tryptophan.

J	V	CDR3
TRBJ1-1	TRBV19	CATTKPMNTEAFF
TRBJ1-2	TRBV4-3	CASSAAGGGYGYTF
TRBJ1-4	TRBV19	CASSAPTGINEKLFF
TRBJ2-5	TRBV7-9	CASSLLAPKQETQYF
TRBJ2-7	TRBV7-8	CASSTTGPGGPLYEQYF
TRBJ1-2	TRBV29-1	CSAHGGQGYTF
TRBJ2-5	TRBV9	CASSVVEGNYETQYF
TRBJ1-2	TRBV28	CASSLPGQSYGYTF
TRBJ1-3	TRBV18	CASSQTGGSGNTIYF
TRBJ1-2	TRBV3-1/TRBV3-2	CASSQKRTGLFYGYTF
TRBJ1-1	TRBV6-5	CASRGTDNTEAFF
TRBJ1-4	TRBV18	CASSPGGLASNEKLFF
TRBJ2-7	TRBV6-1	CASSEERGSLYEQYF
TRBJ1-6	TRBV6-1	CASSEMPGGNSPLHF
TRBJ2-3	TRBV28	CASSSSGWDGTQYF
TRBJ2-5	TRBV5-6	CASSLWATGSQETQYF
TRBJ1-1	TRBV19	CASSTGTGNTEAFF
TRBJ1-2	TRBV6-5	CASSLSPGQGPYGYTF
TRBJ2-2	TRBV11-1	CASSLGLTAGELFF
TRBJ2-7	TRBV6-6	CASSSTGFSYEQYF
TRBJ2-6	TRBV15	CATSDTTGSGANVLTF
TRBJ1-4	TRBV2	CASSHVPGQGEKLFF
TRBJ1-1	TRBV11-2	CASSLENRLNTEAFF
TRBJ1-1	TRBV5-1	CASSLLPGSMNTEAFF
TRBJ2-1	TRBV6-2/TRBV6-3	CASSYYLGTTREVYEQFF
TRBJ1-1	TRBV19	CASTGFTEAFF
TRBJ1-3	TRBV5-1	CASRLQGALGNTIYF